Presented here are 30 T cell receptor beta chains from one specimen sequenced in a study of vaccination effects on CD4 cells after COVID-19. This table comes from immunoSEQ multiplex PCR, and its TCRdb copy is limited to in-frame clones, with some not included. The repertoire holds approximately 28,000 clones, with around 75% as singletons. Expansion with viral peptide pools was applied to antigen-specific CD4+ T cells by the ViraFEST assay prior to sequencing. Cells that had been cultured for 10 days were the source of isolated CD4+ T cells. The healthy vaccine recipients, who had no prior SARS-CoV-2 infection, showed negative nucleocapsid antibodies. No antigen is known for these receptors. The sample in question was CD4+ T cells from PBMCs cultured with HCoV-NL63 spike peptides, obtained before COVID-19 vaccination. Receptor source: a human donor who received a COVID-19 vaccine.

The chain recombines TRBV3-1 (or the pseudogene TRBV3-2) with TRBJ2-3, with D perhaps TRBD1 or TRBD2 (5 bases each). V lost 2 bases and J 2 bases, leaving 17 bases between the germline ends. Germline V CDR1 and CDR2: LGHDT, YNNKEL (reference sequence). The CDR3 extends over 17 amino acids. The CDR3 protein is CASSQWLGTGTTDTQYF. The CDR3 region has the DNA TGTGCCAGCAGCCAATGGCTGGGAACGGGGACCACAGATACGCAGTATTTT.

The chain joins TRBV30 to TRBJ2-5; D is uncertain. The ends were cut back, 0 bases at V and 5 bases at J, with 10 bases in the middle. The CDR3 spans 13 residues. Per the germline V gene, CDR1 is GTSNPN and CDR2 is SVGIG (reference sequence). The CDR3 bases are TGTGCCTGGAGTGTACTCTTGGGGGAGACCCAGTACTTC. As protein: CAWSVLLGETQYF.

This clone was detected only a few times. The junction departs from the called germline gene at one end, perhaps through a read error. The V call is TRBV29-1, the J call TRBJ1-2; 8 nucleotides match TRBD1. Germline V gene data show CDR1 as SQVTM and CDR2 as ANQGSEA. CDR3 length equals 13 residues. CDR3 bases: TGCAGCGTCGAAGGACAGGGTTCTTCTGGCTACACCTTC. This translates into CSVEGQGSSGYTF.

V usage is TRBV6-4 and J usage is TRBJ2-2; 7 nucleotides match TRBD1. Germline CDR1 MRHNA, CDR2 SNTAGT. The CDR3 runs 15 residues. The ends lost 11 bases at V and 3 bases at J; junction bases unmatched: 12. CDR3 amino acids: CAGLVGTVYTGELFF. CDR3 nucleotides: TGTGCCGGCCTGGTCGGGACAGTTTACACCGGGGAGCTGTTTTTT.

This clone showed up just a few times. V gene TRBV3-1 (or the pseudogene TRBV3-2) combines with J gene TRBJ2-1, with 9 bases matching TRBD1. Germline-derived CDR1 and CDR2 are LGHDT and YNNKEL (reference sequence). The CDR3 spans 15 residues. V dropped 4 bases and J dropped 6; count of bases not matched to a gene: 7. CDR3 protein: CASSRRDRAFNEQFF. The CDR3 nucleotides are TGTGCCAGCAGCCGACGGGACAGGGCTTTCAATGAGCAGTTCTTC.

J is TRBJ2-7 and V is TRBV5-1; 12 bases are shared with TRBD2. The CDR3 loop spans 15 amino acids. Germline CDR1 is SGHRS and CDR2 is YFSETQ. Trimming cost V 3 bases and J 7 bases; bases outside gene matches: 8. The CDR3: CASSSLAGGPVEQYF. CDR3 DNA: TGCGCCAGCAGCTCCCTAGCGGGGGGGCCGGTGGAGCAGTACTTC. The full variable domain, its missing parts supplied by reference TRBV5-1 and TRBJ2-7, is KAGVTQTPRYLIKTRGQQVTLSCSPISGHRSVSWYQQTPGQGLQFLFEYFSETQRNKGNFPGRFSGRQFSNSRSEMNVSTLELGDSALYLCASSSLAGGPVEQYFGPGTRLTVT.

This clone was seen just once. The J gene is TRBJ2-3, the V gene TRBV30, with 12 positions matching TRBD2. This CDR3 contains 15 residues. J gave up 2 bases and V 8 bases, and 8 bases lay outside the gene matches. The germline CDR1 and CDR2 sequences are GTSNPN and SVGIG (reference sequence). The CDR3 nucleotides read TGTGCCGCTGGACTAGCGGGATCTTTCACAGATACGCAGTATTTT. Translated, it gives CAAGLAGSFTDTQYF. The variable domain in full, with the rest retrieved from reference TRBV30 and TRBJ2-3, is SQTIHQWPATLVQPVGSPLSLECTVEGTSNPNLYWYRQAAGRGLQLLFYSVGIGQISSEVPQNLSASRPQDRQFILSSKKLLLSDSGFYLCAAGLAGSFTDTQYFGPGTRLTVL.

The V and J genes are TRBV7-3 and TRBJ2-3, with D perhaps matching TRBD2 (6 bases). This CDR3 comprises 16 residues. CDR1 SGHTA and CDR2 FQGTGA come from the germline V gene. Trimming removed 1 base from V and 5 bases from J, with 16 bases in between. CDR3 in amino acids: CASSLRSGLLLDTQYF. The DNA of the CDR3 is TGTGCCAGCAGCTTAAGGTCGGGACTCCTGCTAGATACGCAGTATTTT.

The chain employs TRBV19 and TRBJ1-6; D gene unclear. V lost 4 bases to trimming and J lost 0 bases, with 7 bases between them. Germline CDR1 and CDR2: LNHDA and SQIVND (reference sequence). The CDR3 spans 15 residues. Here the CDR3 reads CASSRASSYNSPLHF. CDR3 nucleotide sequence: TGTGCCAGTAGTAGGGCGAGCTCCTATAATTCACCCCTCCACTTT.

CDR3 bases: TGTGCCAGTAGTTCCCCCGGGGAGGGGGCCACTGAAGCTTTCTTT. This sequence encodes CASSSPGEGATEAFF. The chain has TRBV19 and TRBJ1-1, with 7 bases lining up with TRBD1. The germline CDR1 and CDR2 sequences are LNHDA and SQIVND (reference sequence). The V gene end was trimmed by 5 bases and the J gene end by 4 bases; junction bases not matched to a gene: 10. This CDR3 spans 15 amino acids.

This sequence joins TRBV10-3 and TRBJ1-5; 9 nucleotides agree with TRBD1. Losses at the gene ends were 10 bases for V and 5 bases for J; bases not matched to a gene: 6. Germline V lookup: CDR1 ENHRY, CDR2 SYGVKD. The CDR3 has 13 amino acids. CDR3 DNA: TGTGCCACCCGGGACAGGGACGATCAGCCCCAGCATTTT. Its translation is CATRDRDDQPQHF.

The chain links TRBV30 to TRBJ2-5, with a possible D match to TRBD2 (6 bases). Germline values: CDR1 GTSNPN, CDR2 SVGIG (reference sequence). Trimming left V 0 bases short and J 2 bases short, with 16 bases between. The CDR3 runs to 16 residues. The chain's CDR3 is CAWSVSGGTSQETQYF. The DNA of the CDR3 is TGTGCCTGGAGTGTATCGGGCGGGACTTCACAAGAGACCCAGTACTTC. The full variable domain, in which reference TRBV30 and TRBJ2-5 provide the parts outside the CDR3, is SQTIHQWPATLVQPVGSPLSLECTVEGTSNPNLYWYRQAAGRGLQLLFYSVGIGQISSEVPQNLSASRPQDRQFILSSKKLLLSDSGFYLCAWSVSGGTSQETQYFGPGTRLLVL.

The chain has TRBV10-3 and TRBJ2-1; 12 nucleotides match TRBD2. Germline V CDR1 and CDR2: ENHRY, SYGVKD. The CDR3 consists of 14 residues. V was clipped by 10 bases and J by 7 bases; unmatched bases: 8. In nucleotides, the CDR3 is TGTGCCAGCAGGACTAGCGGGGACGAGAATGAGCAGTTCTTC. Protein product: CASRTSGDENEQFF.

This clone has a handful of counts. This chain joins TRBV19 and TRBJ1-1; D is perhaps TRBD1 (6 bases). Germline V lookup: CDR1 LNHDA, CDR2 SQIVND (reference sequence). The CDR3 runs 14 residues. Deletions cut 4 bases from V and 2 bases from J, with 11 bases between. CDR3 protein: CASSTGQLNTEAFF. The CDR3 bases are TGTGCCAGTAGTACGGGACAACTAAACACTGAAGCTTTCTTT.

This clone was seen just once. The chain carries TRBV6-5 and TRBJ2-7, with TRBD1 identical over 7 bases. The CDR3 totals 14 residues. The germline V gene encodes CDR1 MNHEY and CDR2 SVGAGI. After removal of 2 bases from V and 7 bases from J, the junction contained 8 bases not matched to a gene. Here the CDR3 reads CASSYRWTGGEQYF. CDR3 bases: TGTGCCAGCAGTTACCGGTGGACAGGCGGGGAGCAGTACTTC.

The chain joins TRBV5-4 to TRBJ2-7, with 9 nucleotides matching TRBD1. CDR1 and CDR2 (germline): SGHNT, YYREEE (reference sequence). The V segment lost 1 base and the J segment 6 bases; nucleotides outside the gene matches: 11. The CDR3 has 16 residues. DNA for the CDR3: TGTGCCAGCAGCTTGTTTTTCGGGACAGGGAGGGTCGAGCAGTACTTC. This gives the protein CASSLFFGTGRVEQYF.

The chain carries TRBV12-5 and TRBJ2-5; 7 nucleotides match TRBD1. V lost 2 bases, J lost 6 bases, and 3 bases stayed unmatched. Germline V lookup: CDR1 LGHNT, CDR2 FRNRAP. The CDR3 has 13 amino acids. CDR3 DNA sequence: TGTGCTAGTGGTTTGTACAGGGGAAAGACCCAGTACTTC. Its protein is CASGLYRGKTQYF.

J is TRBJ2-7 and V is TRBV7-8; D perhaps matches TRBD1 (5 bases). Germline V gene lookup returns CDR1 SGHVS and CDR2 FQNEAQ. The CDR3 runs to 13 residues. V gave up 5 bases and J gave up 9 bases, with 17 bases separating them. CDR3 loop: CASSAGPRRGQYF. The DNA for the CDR3 is TGTGCCAGCAGCGCCGGGCCCCGTAGGGGGCAGTACTTC.

The V and J genes are TRBV4-1 and TRBJ2-1, with 11 bases lining up with TRBD2. Unmatched junction bases numbered 9, after V lost 4 bases and J lost 4 bases. CDR3 size: 17 residues. Germline V gene data show CDR1 as MGHRA and CDR2 as YSYEKL. In DNA, the CDR3 is TGCGCCAGCAGCCCAAATAGCGGGGGGGCTTGGTACAATGAGCAGTTCTTC. This codes for CASSPNSGGAWYNEQFF.

The chain combines TRBV7-9 with TRBJ2-7; the match to TRBD1 covers 9 bases. V lost 6 bases to trimming and J lost 7 bases; unmatched junction nucleotides: 13. CDR1 and CDR2 from the germline V gene are SEHNR and FQNEAQ (reference sequence). The CDR3 loop spans 15 amino acids. CDR3 nucleotides: TGTGCCAGCAGTTCGCCGGGACAGGGACGTCGGGAGCAGTACTTC. It codes for CASSSPGQGRREQYF.

This chain joins TRBV19 and TRBJ2-1; 12 bases agree with TRBD2. V was clipped by 3 bases and J by 10 bases; unmatched bases: 10. The CDR3 has 16 residues. Germline CDR1 LNHDA, CDR2 SQIVND (reference sequence). CDR3 region: CASSIRGGLAGLEQFF. Written as DNA, the CDR3 is TGTGCCAGTAGTATCAGGGGGGGACTAGCGGGTCTAGAGCAGTTCTTC. Looking up the rest from reference TRBV19 and TRBJ2-1 gives the full variable domain: DGGITQSPKYLFRKEGQNVTLSCEQNLNHDAMYWYRQDPGQGLRLIYYSQIVNDFQKGDIAEGYSVSREKKESFPLTVTSAQKNPTAFYLCASSIRGGLAGLEQFFGPGTRLTVL.

J is TRBJ2-3 and V is TRBV24-1; TRBD2 is a possible D gene (6 bases). Germline loops: CDR1 KGHDR, CDR2 SFDVKD. This CDR3 has 16 amino acids. V was trimmed by 3 bases and J by 3 bases, leaving 15 bases between them. This chain's CDR3 is CATSDTPAGSTDTQYF. For the CDR3, the DNA is TGTGCCACCAGTGATACTCCCGCGGGATCGACAGATACGCAGTATTTT.

The rearrangement links TRBV2 to TRBJ1-5; D is perhaps TRBD1 (5 bases). This CDR3 comprises 17 residues. The V and J ends lost 3 bases and 5 bases respectively, with 20 bases between them. Germline V gene lookup returns CDR1 SNHLY and CDR2 FYNNEI. The CDR3 DNA is TGTGCCAGCAGTGATGCGATAGCAGGGCCTTCTGATCAGCCCCAGCATTTT. This encodes CASSDAIAGPSDQPQHF.

A single count supports this clone. V is TRBV29-1 and J is TRBJ2-2, with D unresolved. With 4 bases removed from V and 4 bases from J, the gap between germline ends came to 13 bases. The CDR3 length is 14 residues. Germline lookup yields CDR1 SQVTM and CDR2 ANQGSEA. In DNA form, the CDR3 reads TGCAGCGTTGCTTCCGACTTCATCACCGGGGAGCTGTTTTTT. Protein sequence: CSVASDFITGELFF.

The chain employs TRBV12-3 or TRBV12-4 and TRBJ2-7; D may be TRBD1 (5 bases). The CDR3 has 13 residues. V was cut by 5 bases and J by 2 bases, with 10 bases left in between. DNA of the CDR3: TGTGCCAGCAGTCCGGACACAGCCTACGAGCAGTACTTC. This gives the protein CASSPDTAYEQYF.

The rearrangement uses TRBV28 and TRBJ1-2, with no clear D. The CDR3 consists of 13 residues. Germline loops: CDR1 MDHEN, CDR2 SYDVKM. The V end was cut by 4 bases, the J end by 3 bases, with 9 bases between. For the CDR3, the DNA is TGTGCCAGCAGTTCCGGGCCAGACTATGGCTACACCTTC. The encoded protein is CASSSGPDYGYTF.

The V call is TRBV12-3 or TRBV12-4, the J call TRBJ1-5, with D perhaps TRBD1 (6 bases). The CDR3 contains 12 residues. Trimming took off 5 bases at V and 6 bases at J, with 8 bases between the two ends. The CDR3 nucleotides read TGTGCCAGCAGTGGCAGGGGTCAGCCCCAGCATTTT. Amino acids: CASSGRGQPQHF.

V usage is TRBV30 and J usage is TRBJ1-2; TRBD1 matches 8 bases. The CDR3 has 15 amino acids. Per germline, CDR1 GTSNPN and CDR2 SVGIG (reference sequence). V was clipped by 4 bases and J by 2 bases; unmatched bases: 9. CDR3 amino acids: CAWIQPGTGNYGYTF. The CDR3, as DNA: TGTGCCTGGATTCAACCCGGGACAGGAAACTATGGCTACACCTTC.

This clone was found a few times. The chain joins TRBV2 to TRBJ1-5; D possibly corresponds to TRBD1 (5 bases). The ends were cut back, 6 bases at V and 4 bases at J, with 13 bases in the middle. Germline assignment: CDR1 SNHLY and CDR2 FYNNEI. This CDR3 has 14 amino acids. In DNA form, the CDR3 reads TGTGCCAGCAGCTCTTTGGGGGGGAATCAGCCCCAGCATTTT. Protein sequence: CASSSLGGNQPQHF.

This chain connects TRBV6-5 to TRBJ2-7; possible D gene TRBD1, 5 bases. Deletions cut 9 bases from V and 0 bases from J, with 15 bases between. The CDR3 is 14 amino acids. Germline lookup yields CDR1 MNHEY and CDR2 SVGAGI. The CDR3, as DNA: TGTGCCAGTCTCTACAGGCACCCCTCCTACGAGCAGTACTTC. Its protein product is CASLYRHPSYEQYF.